A single TCR beta chain is shown here with its context. The method was immunoSEQ multiplex PCR; TCRdb's version includes in-frame clones alone and lacks a portion of them. This table has some 250,000 clones, about 80% appearing once. This CDR3 has 13 residues. Germline values: CDR1 WNHNN, CDR2 SYGVQD (reference sequence). V lost 0 bases, J lost 10 bases, and 12 bases lay in between. The sample belongs to a study of control samples from healthy donors and cancer patients. This clonotype originated in a woman aged 60-75 years with lung cancer. The chain combines TRBV10-1 with TRBJ1-1; D call uncertain. Sequenced sample: PBMCs. The DNA for the CDR3 is TGCGCCAGCAGTGAGTCGACTTTACCCGGAGCTTTCTTT. Translating gives CASSESTLPGAFF.